The 27 T cell receptor beta chains below were found in one sample sequenced in a study of T-cell memory formation after mild COVID-19. TCRdb reprocessed the 5' RACE reads via MiXCR and lists one record per CDR3 protein. This repertoire shows a few hundred thousand distinct CDR3 sequences, less than 25% found once; its top ten account for roughly 8.1%. Input material: PBMCs or a T cell subset sorted from them (not recorded which). These receptors all stem from an adult woman who had mild COVID-19 (a few samples of this study predate the infection). Cell type and time point are not known.

J is TRBJ1-2 and V is TRBV21-1; TRBD1 was called by the table and not checked on the DNA. TRBV21-1 is listed as a pseudogene. The CDR3 extends over 13 amino acids. CDR3 bases: TGTGCCAGCAGCAAAAAGACAGCTTATGGCTACACCTTC. This encodes CASSKKTAYGYTF.

A few counts support this clonotype. The V and J genes are TRBV5-6 and TRBJ2-1, with D possibly being TRBD2 (5 bases). V was cut by 4 bases and J by 3 bases, with 11 bases left in between. This CDR3 has 14 amino acids. Germline CDR1 and CDR2: SGHDT and YYEEEE. The DNA for the CDR3 is TGTGCCAGCAGCCCAAGACTATACTACAATGAGCAGTTCTTC. Protein sequence: CASSPRLYYNEQFF.

The CDR3 sequence: CASSLVAGGHYGYTF. DNA for the CDR3: TGTGCCAGCAGCTTAGTGGCAGGGGGCCACTATGGCTACACCTTC. The chain carries TRBV7-6 and TRBJ1-2; 8 bases fit TRBD1. V lost 1 base and J lost 3; bases outside the gene matches: 4. The CDR3 runs 15 residues. CDR1 is SGHVS, CDR2 FNYEAQ, per germline.

J is TRBJ2-2 and V is TRBV30, with a weak D call TRBD2 (5 bases). The V and J ends lost 0 bases and 0 bases respectively, with 23 bases between them. This CDR3 region has 20 residues. Per germline, CDR1 GTSNPN and CDR2 SVGIG (reference sequence). The CDR3 protein is CAWSVRGKSVSSSNTGELFF. In DNA form, the CDR3 reads TGTGCCTGGAGTGTACGAGGGAAAAGCGTCTCGTCTTCGAACACCGGGGAGCTGTTTTTT. The full variable domain, rest sourced from reference TRBV30 and TRBJ2-2, is SQTIHQWPATLVQPVGSPLSLECTVEGTSNPNLYWYRQAAGRGLQLLFYSVGIGQISSEVPQNLSASRPQDRQFILSSKKLLLSDSGFYLCAWSVRGKSVSSSNTGELFFGEGSRLTVL.

V and J are TRBV6-5 and TRBJ1-1; 7 bases line up with TRBD1. V dropped 2 bases and J dropped 5; count of bases not matched to a gene: 8. CDR3 length: 15 residues. Germline V gene lookup returns CDR1 MNHEY and CDR2 SVGAGI. DNA for the CDR3: TGTGCCAGCAGTTACGGGCCCAGGGGGTTGACTGAAGCTTTCTTT. It codes for CASSYGPRGLTEAFF.

V is TRBV24-1 and J is TRBJ2-3; 9 nucleotides align to TRBD2. CDR1 KGHDR and CDR2 SFDVKD come from the germline V gene. The CDR3 has 18 residues. Trimming at V came to 1 base and at J to 2 bases, leaving 9 bases not matched to a gene. CDR3 nucleotide sequence: TGTGCCACCAGTGATTTCAGCGCGGGAGGGCCCCCCACAGATACGCAGTATTTT. Its translation is CATSDFSAGGPPTDTQYF.

This clonotype was seen a few times. The chain employs TRBV20-1 and TRBJ2-3; a possible D gene is TRBD1 (6 bases). Germline values: CDR1 DFQATT, CDR2 SNEGSKA (reference sequence). The V gene lost 4 bases and the J gene lost 2 bases, with 16 bases spanning the gap. CDR3 length: 15 amino acids. Here the CDR3 reads CSAIQLRGYTDTQYF. Here the CDR3 DNA reads TGCAGTGCTATCCAACTTAGGGGGTACACAGATACGCAGTATTTT.

The chain recombines TRBV3-1 with TRBJ2-7; D is uncertain. The CDR3 has 15 amino acids. Trimming took 4 bases from V and 4 from J, leaving 17 bases between them. Germline loops: CDR1 LGHDT, CDR2 YNNKEL (reference sequence). The CDR3 DNA is TGTGCCAGCAGCCCTAGTGACCGCTGGCCTTACGAGCAGTACTTC. It specifies CASSPSDRWPYEQYF.

The table lists this clonotype with a few counts. The gene calls are TRBV12-3 or TRBV12-4 and TRBJ2-2; TRBD2 matches 13 bases. The CDR3 covers 13 residues. With V trimmed by 6 bases and J by 13 bases, 5 bases remained unmatched. The CDR3 region has the DNA TGTGCCAGCAGCCCCCGGACTAGCGGGAGGCTGTTTTTT. It translates to CASSPRTSGRLFF.

The table lists this clonotype with a few counts. J is TRBJ2-7 and V is TRBV6-5, with 8 bases lining up with TRBD2. Germline V CDR1 and CDR2: MNHEY, SVGAGI. The CDR3 contains 14 residues. With V trimmed by 5 bases and J by 9 bases, 12 bases remained unmatched. The CDR3 sequence is CASSIAGTAGGQYF. The DNA for the CDR3 is TGTGCCAGCAGTATAGCGGGGACTGCCGGGGGGCAGTACTTC.

This sequence joins TRBV21-1 and TRBJ2-1; TRBD1 is the table's D call and was not checked against the DNA. TRBV21-1 is tagged as a pseudogene. This CDR3 has 15 amino acids. The CDR3 nucleotides read TGTGCCAGCAGCAACCGACAGGGGGCGCGGATTGAGCAGTTCTTC. Translating it yields CASSNRQGARIEQFF.

The chain carries TRBV29-1 and TRBJ1-1, with 7 bases that match TRBD1. The CDR3 has 12 residues. Germline lookup yields CDR1 SQVTM and CDR2 ANQGSEA. Trimming removed 0 bases from V and 10 bases from J; junction bases left unmatched: 5. In nucleotides, the CDR3 is TGCAGCGTTGAAGAAGGGGGGACAGCAGCTTTCTTT. Amino acid sequence: CSVEEGGTAAFF.

This clonotype showed up just a few times. The chain has TRBV24-1 and TRBJ2-3; D is undetermined. Germline values: CDR1 KGHDR, CDR2 SFDVKD. The CDR3 spans 12 residues. V shed 6 bases and J shed 6 bases, with 9 bases lying between them. This chain's CDR3 is CATSLRGDTQYF. As DNA, the CDR3 is TGTGCCACCAGTTTGAGAGGCGATACGCAGTATTTT.

This clonotype was seen a few times. The V call is TRBV5-1, the J call TRBJ2-5, with D tentatively TRBD2 (5 bases). V was trimmed by 0 bases and J by 2 bases, leaving 11 bases between them. The CDR3 spans 15 residues. The germline V gene encodes CDR1 SGHRS and CDR2 YFSETQ. The CDR3 protein is CASSLANGGQETQYF. Written as DNA, the CDR3 is TGCGCCAGCAGCTTGGCGAACGGAGGACAAGAGACCCAGTACTTC.

This clonotype occurred a few times. V is TRBV5-1 and J is TRBJ1-1, with D possibly matching TRBD1 (5 bases). The germline V gene encodes CDR1 SGHRS and CDR2 YFSETQ. The CDR3 consists of 17 residues. The germline V and J ends were trimmed by 7 bases and 4 bases, with 26 bases remaining between them. CDR3 bases: TGCGCCAGCGGGGGGGAGGGGCACTGGATAAAGGGCACTGAAGCTTTCTTT. Its translation: CASGGEGHWIKGTEAFF.

A few counts support this clonotype. The rearrangement joins TRBV12-3 or TRBV12-4 to TRBJ2-3; TRBD2 matches at 9 bases. After removal of 4 bases from V and 0 bases from J, the junction contained 2 bases not matched to a gene. The CDR3 extends over 15 amino acids. As DNA, the CDR3 is TGTGCCAGCAGTTGGACTAGCGAGAGCACAGATACGCAGTATTTT. Translation: CASSWTSESTDTQYF.

In this sample, this clonotype turned up a few times. The rearrangement uses TRBV12-3 or TRBV12-4 and TRBJ2-3; D is perhaps TRBD1 (5 bases). This CDR3 contains 15 residues. V dropped 3 bases and J dropped 6 bases, with 16 bases sitting between them. The CDR3 is CASSFVQGVSDTQYF. As DNA, the CDR3 is TGTGCCAGCAGTTTTGTTCAGGGTGTTTCGGATACGCAGTATTTT.

J is TRBJ1-2 and V is TRBV5-1, with unresolved D. The CDR3 extends over 12 amino acids. V was clipped by 0 bases and J by 6 bases, with 6 bases between them. CDR1 and CDR2 from the germline V gene are SGHRS and YFSETQ. The CDR3 DNA sequence: TGCGCCAGCAGCTTGGGGGTGGATGGCTACACCTTC. It is translated as CASSLGVDGYTF. Full variable domain (missing parts from reference TRBV5-1 and TRBJ1-2): KAGVTQTPRYLIKTRGQQVTLSCSPISGHRSVSWYQQTPGQGLQFLFEYFSETQRNKGNFPGRFSGRQFSNSRSEMNVSTLELGDSALYLCASSLGVDGYTFGSGTRLTVV.

V usage is TRBV19 and J usage is TRBJ2-1; D might be TRBD2 (7 bases). V gave up 4 bases and J gave up 1 base, with 14 bases separating them. This CDR3 is built from 16 residues. Germline assignment: CDR1 LNHDA and CDR2 SQIVND (reference sequence). The CDR3 DNA follows: TGTGCCAGTAGTAGTTCAGGGAGGGGGTCCTACAATGAGCAGTTCTTC. Residues: CASSSSGRGSYNEQFF.

This rearrangement joins TRBV9 to TRBJ2-5, with 7 nucleotides matching TRBD1. CDR1 is SGDLS and CDR2 is YYNGEE in the germline V gene. The CDR3 sequence is 16 residues long. Trimming cost V 2 bases and J 4 bases; bases outside gene matches: 11. The CDR3 nucleotides read TGTGCCAGCAGCGTCTCTGGACAGGCCCAAGGAGAGACCCAGTACTTC. Amino acids: CASSVSGQAQGETQYF.

The J gene is TRBJ1-1, the V gene TRBV15; 7 bases fit TRBD1. V lost 1 base, J lost 3 bases, and 8 bases stayed unmatched. The CDR3 is made up of 16 amino acids. The germline gives CDR1 LNHNV, CDR2 YYDKDF (reference sequence). CDR3 coding DNA: TGTGCCACCAGCAGAGGGCCCGGGACAGTGTACACTGAAGCTTTCTTT. Its translation: CATSRGPGTVYTEAFF.

This chain's CDR3 is CATSRGDRALYGYTF. The CDR3 DNA follows: TGTGCCACCAGCAGGGGAGACAGGGCCCTATATGGCTACACCTTC. The chain links TRBV15 to TRBJ1-2; TRBD1 matches 7 bases. Germline V gene lookup returns CDR1 LNHNV and CDR2 YYDKDF (reference sequence). This CDR3 comprises 15 residues. V gave up 3 bases and J gave up 5 bases; unmatched junction bases: 9.

This clonotype has just a few counts. The chain joins TRBV4-1 to TRBJ1-2; tentatively, D is TRBD1 (5 bases). Germline loops: CDR1 MGHRA, CDR2 YSYEKL. Trimming took 4 bases from V and 1 from J, leaving 22 bases between them. The CDR3 length is 18 residues. For the CDR3, the DNA is TGCGCCAGCAGCCTCACGGGGCGGCAGGATAAGCTTAACTATGGCTACACCTTC. It specifies CASSLTGRQDKLNYGYTF.

This clonotype was observed a handful of times. The J gene is TRBJ2-1, the V gene TRBV28; 11 nucleotides line up with TRBD2. The length of the CDR3 is 15 residues. V shed 3 bases and J 5 bases; nucleotides not matched to a gene: 3. From germline, CDR1 is MDHEN and CDR2 SYDVKM. The CDR3 spells CASSLGTSGDNEQFF. The CDR3 DNA reads TGTGCCAGCAGTTTGGGGACTAGCGGCGACAATGAGCAGTTCTTC.

Worth noting for this clonotype: It may be a read error: a sequence one base away is much more abundant. The chain couples TRBV7-9 to TRBJ1-6; no clear D. The CDR3 covers 14 residues. Between the trimmed V and J ends, which lost 3 bases and 0 bases, there was a span of 3 bases. The germline CDR1 and CDR2 sequences are SEHNR and FQNEAQ (reference sequence). The CDR3, as DNA: TGTGCCAGCAGCTTGAACTCCTATAATTCACCCCTCCACTTT. This gives the protein CASSLNSYNSPLHF. Full variable domain (outside the CDR3, taken from reference TRBV7-9 and TRBJ1-6): DTGVSQNPRHKITKRGQNVTFRCDPISEHNRLYWYRQTLGQGPEFLTYFQNEAQLEKSRLLSDRFSAERPKGSFSTLEIQRTEQGDSAMYLCASSLNSYNSPLHFGNGTRLTVT.

This clonotype was detected only a few times. The chain joins TRBV7-9 to TRBJ2-7; D might be TRBD1 or TRBD2, each matching 5 bases. Germline V CDR1 and CDR2: SEHNR, FQNEAQ (reference sequence). V lost 5 bases to trimming and J lost 2 bases, with 13 bases between them. The CDR3 totals 14 residues. CDR3: CASSPRDQTYEQYF. As DNA, the CDR3 is TGTGCCAGCAGCCCTCGGGACCAAACCTACGAGCAGTACTTC.

The chain has TRBV4-1 and TRBJ2-6; D is perhaps TRBD1 or TRBD2 (5 bases each). The germline CDR1 and CDR2 sequences are MGHRA and YSYEKL. V was trimmed by 1 base and J by 11 bases, leaving 12 bases between them. This CDR3 spans 14 amino acids. For the CDR3, the DNA is TGCGCCAGCAGCCAAGTTGGGGGTAACCACGTCCTGACTTTC. It encodes CASSQVGGNHVLTF.